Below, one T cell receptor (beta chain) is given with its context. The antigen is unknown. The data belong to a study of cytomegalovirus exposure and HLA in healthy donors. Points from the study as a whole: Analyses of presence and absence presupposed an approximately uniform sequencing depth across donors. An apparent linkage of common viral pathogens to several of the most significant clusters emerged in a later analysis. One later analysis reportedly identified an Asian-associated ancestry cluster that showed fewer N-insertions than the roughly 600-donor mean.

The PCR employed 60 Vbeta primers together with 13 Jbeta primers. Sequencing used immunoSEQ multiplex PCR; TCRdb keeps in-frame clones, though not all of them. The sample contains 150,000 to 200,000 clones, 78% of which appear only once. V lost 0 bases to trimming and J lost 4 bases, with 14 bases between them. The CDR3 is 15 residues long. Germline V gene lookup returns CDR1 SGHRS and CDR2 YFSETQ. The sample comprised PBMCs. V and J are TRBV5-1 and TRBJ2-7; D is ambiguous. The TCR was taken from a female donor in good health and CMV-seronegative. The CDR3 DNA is TGCGCCAGCAGCTTGGCCAATACAGCTGATTACGAGCAGTACTTC. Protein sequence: CASSLANTADYEQYF.